This T cell receptor (beta chain) derives from a study of shared clonotypes between healthy human individuals. Turning to the study itself: Each donor had three CD4 naive, three CD4 memory, two CD8 naive and one CD8 memory plate.

The naive CD8 population came from CD45RO-negative cells selected for CCR7, without terminally differentiated effector memory CD45RA+ cells. The donor population consisted of healthy HIV-negative adults with no recent acute infections or vaccinations. Once extracted for a subset, genomic DNA was divided evenly among several immunoSEQ plates. TCRdb's table, derived via immunoSEQ multiplex PCR, lists solely in-frame clones and lacks some. The sample consists of approximately 2,200,000 clones, about 92% of them appearing once. This clone was observed once. Antigen: not known. Findings of the study overall: Richness estimates generally favored naive over memory subsets.

There are 14 residues in the CDR3. Per germline, CDR1 ENHRY and CDR2 SYGVKD. V shed 7 bases and J shed 5 bases, with 15 bases lying between them. The chain is built from TRBV10-3 and TRBJ2-1, with D possibly matching TRBD2 (6 bases). The specimen sequenced was naive CD8+ T cells from PBMCs. This clonotype was sampled from a young man in good health. Some clones in this sample may be carry-over from other donors' samples. The CDR3 DNA follows: TGTGCCATCACTGGAGGGTATTCCGACAATGAGCAGTTCTTC. Translated, it gives CAITGGYSDNEQFF.